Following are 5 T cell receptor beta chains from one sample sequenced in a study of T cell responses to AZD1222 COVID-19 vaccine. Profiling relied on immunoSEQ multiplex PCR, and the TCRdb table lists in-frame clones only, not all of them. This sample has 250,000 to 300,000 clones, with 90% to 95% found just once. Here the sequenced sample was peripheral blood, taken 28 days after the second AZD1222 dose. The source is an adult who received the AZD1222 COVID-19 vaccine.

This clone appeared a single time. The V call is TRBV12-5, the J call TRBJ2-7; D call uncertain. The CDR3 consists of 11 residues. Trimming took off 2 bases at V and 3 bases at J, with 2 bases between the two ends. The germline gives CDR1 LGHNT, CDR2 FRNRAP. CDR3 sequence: CASGLYYEQYF. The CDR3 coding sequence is TGTGCTAGTGGTTTGTACTACGAGCAGTACTTC.

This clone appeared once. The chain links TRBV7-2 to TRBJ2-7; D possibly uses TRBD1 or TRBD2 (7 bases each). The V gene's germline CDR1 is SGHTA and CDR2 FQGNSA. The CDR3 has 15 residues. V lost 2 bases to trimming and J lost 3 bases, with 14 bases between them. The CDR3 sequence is CASSLTAGGGYEQYF. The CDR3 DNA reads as TGTGCCAGCAGCTTAACGGCAGGGGGGGGCTACGAGCAGTACTTC.

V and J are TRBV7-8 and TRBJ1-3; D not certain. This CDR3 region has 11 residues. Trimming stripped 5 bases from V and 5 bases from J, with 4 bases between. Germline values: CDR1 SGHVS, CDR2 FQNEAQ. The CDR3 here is CASSVRNTIYF. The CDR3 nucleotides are TGTGCCAGCAGCGTCCGAAACACCATATATTTT.

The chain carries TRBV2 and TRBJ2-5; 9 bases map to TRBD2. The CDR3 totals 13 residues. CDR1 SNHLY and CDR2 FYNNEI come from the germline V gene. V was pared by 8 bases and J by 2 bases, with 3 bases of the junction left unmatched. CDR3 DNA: TGTGCCAGCGGGGCGGGGGGGCAAGAGACCCAGTACTTC. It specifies CASGAGGQETQYF.

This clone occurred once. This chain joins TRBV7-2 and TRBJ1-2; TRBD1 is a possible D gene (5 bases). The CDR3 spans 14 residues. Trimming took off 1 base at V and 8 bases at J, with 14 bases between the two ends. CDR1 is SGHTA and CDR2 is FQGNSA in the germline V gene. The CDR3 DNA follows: TGTGCCAGCAGCTTAGAGGGGCTTTATGCGGGCTACACCTTC. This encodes CASSLEGLYAGYTF. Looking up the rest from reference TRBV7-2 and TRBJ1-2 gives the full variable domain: GAGVSQSPSNKVTEKGKDVELRCDPISGHTALYWYRQSLGQGLEFLIYFQGNSAPDKSGLPSDRFSAERTGGSVSTLTIQRTQQEDSAVYLCASSLEGLYAGYTFGSGTRLTVV.